A single sample gave rise to the 17 T cell receptor beta chains below, sequenced in a study of identical twins. TCRdb called the 5' RACE reads again in MiXCR, with one record for every CDR3 protein. The data show hundreds of thousands of distinct CDR3 sequences, 9.5% seen once. These data were also filed under a second study, of yellow fever vaccine responses in identical twins.

The sample taken for sequencing was CD8+ T cells sorted from blood. The receptor set was obtained from a woman younger than 35 in good health.

This clonotype was seen more than once but under ten times. V and J are TRBV19 and TRBJ2-5; D uncertain. V gave up 0 bases and J gave up 4 bases, with 6 bases separating them. This CDR3 spans 13 amino acids. CDR1 LNHDA and CDR2 SQIVND come from the germline V gene (reference sequence). The DNA for the CDR3 is TGTGCCAGTAGTATAGACCCAGGAGAGACCCAGTACTTC. Residues: CASSIDPGETQYF.

The rearrangement uses TRBV29-1 and TRBJ2-7, with TRBD1 identical over 7 bases. V lost 7 bases and J lost 2; bases outside the gene matches: 2. The CDR3 runs 11 residues. Germline CDR1 reads SQVTM; CDR2 reads ANQGSEA. CDR3 DNA sequence: TGCAGCGCCGGGACAGCCTACGAGCAGTACTTC. Its protein is CSAGTAYEQYF.

This clonotype was seen only a few times. This sequence joins TRBV7-2 and TRBJ2-2; TRBD2 is a possible D gene (5 bases). The CDR3 covers 16 residues. CDR1 is SGHTA, CDR2 FQGNSA, per germline. V lost 5 bases and J 0 bases, leaving 13 bases between the germline ends. CDR3 nucleotides: TGTGCCAGCAGCCCGTGGGGAGAAACGAACACCGGGGAGCTGTTTTTT. Its protein is CASSPWGETNTGELFF.

This clonotype has at least ten counts. This sequence joins TRBV12-3 or TRBV12-4 and TRBJ1-1; no definite D call. CDR3 size: 13 residues. Trimming took 4 bases from V and 11 from J, leaving 17 bases between them. The CDR3 sequence is CASSSLLEADAFF. DNA of the CDR3: TGTGCCAGCAGTTCCCTTTTAGAGGCGGACGCTTTCTTT.

The chain recombines TRBV10-3 with TRBJ2-7; TRBD2 matches at 11 bases. This CDR3 is 17 amino acids long. Germline V lookup: CDR1 ENHRY, CDR2 SYGVKD. V dropped 2 bases and J dropped 4; count of bases not matched to a gene: 10. In nucleotides, the CDR3 is TGTGCCATCAGTGAGGGGGTAGCGGGAGGGCCCGTATACGAGCAGTACTTC. Residues: CAISEGVAGGPVYEQYF.

This clonotype was seen only a few times. This chain connects TRBV2 to TRBJ1-2; 10 bases agree with TRBD1. Trimming removed 7 bases from V and 2 bases from J; junction bases left unmatched: 7. Germline V lookup: CDR1 SNHLY, CDR2 FYNNEI. The CDR3 runs 15 residues. CDR3 loop: CASMNRDRGNYGYTF. The CDR3 DNA is TGTGCCAGCATGAATAGGGACAGGGGCAACTATGGCTACACCTTC.

This clonotype was detected many times. This chain links TRBV20-1 with TRBJ2-7; TRBD2 might be the D (5 bases). This CDR3 is 15 amino acids long. Germline values: CDR1 DFQATT, CDR2 SNEGSKA (reference sequence). V lost 0 bases and J 3 bases, leaving 15 bases between the germline ends. Written as DNA, the CDR3 is TGCAGTGCTAGAGATCTTGGAGGAGTTGACTACGAGCAGTACTTC. Translated: CSARDLGGVDYEQYF.

This chain uses TRBV20-1 with TRBJ2-7, with D hard to call. This CDR3 has 15 residues. Germline V CDR1 and CDR2: DFQATT, SNEGSKA (reference sequence). The ends were cut back, 4 bases at V and 0 bases at J, with 16 bases in the middle. DNA of the CDR3: TGCAGTGCTAACCAACTTACAGAAAACTCCTACGAGCAGTACTTC. Translating it yields CSANQLTENSYEQYF.

This clonotype has only a few counts. The CDR3 loop reads CSVVKDRASTDTQYF. The CDR3 nucleotides are TGCAGCGTTGTTAAGGATAGGGCAAGCACAGATACGCAGTATTTT. This sequence joins TRBV29-1 and TRBJ2-3, with no clear D. The germline CDR1 and CDR2 sequences are SQVTM and ANQGSEA. Trimming took 4 bases from V and 0 from J, leaving 14 bases between them. This CDR3 has 15 residues.

With respect to this clonotype: A much more abundant neighbour one base away suggests this may be a read error. CDR3 region: CANSSGILTGELFF. CDR3 DNA: TGCGCCAACAGCTCCGGGATCCTAACCGGGGAGCTGTTTTTT. V is TRBV4-1 and J is TRBJ2-2; a weak D match, TRBD2 (5 bases). The CDR3 runs to 14 residues. CDR1 MGHRA and CDR2 YSYEKL come from the germline V gene.

This clonotype has only a few counts. V gene TRBV30 combines with J gene TRBJ2-7; D remains ambiguous. Germline values: CDR1 GTSNPN, CDR2 SVGIG (reference sequence). CDR3 size: 12 residues. Trimming removed 0 bases from V and 9 bases from J, with 12 bases in between. CDR3 region: CAWSVVSEMQYF. In nucleotides, the CDR3 is TGTGCCTGGAGTGTAGTCTCCGAAATGCAGTACTTC.

Ten or more counts support this clonotype. The V call is TRBV11-3, the J call TRBJ2-3; tentatively, D is TRBD1 (5 bases). This CDR3 region has 13 residues. Trimming left V 1 base short and J 3 bases short, with 5 bases between. Looked up from germline, CDR1 is SGHNT and CDR2 is YENEEA. The CDR3, as DNA: TGTGCCAGCAGCTTAGGGACAACAGATACGCAGTATTTT. It specifies CASSLGTTDTQYF. Variable domain in full (rest from reference TRBV11-3 and TRBJ2-3): EAGVVQSPRYKIIEKKQPVAFWCNPISGHNTLYWYLQNLGQGPELLIRYENEEAVDDSQLPKDRFSAERLKGVDSTLKIQPAELGDSAVYLCASSLGTTDTQYFGPGTRLTVL.

This clonotype was seen a few times. The chain has TRBV4-3 and TRBJ2-7; TRBD1 matches at 7 bases. Per germline, CDR1 LGHNA and CDR2 YSLEER. With V trimmed by 2 bases and J by 4 bases, 8 bases remained unmatched. The CDR3 length is 15 residues. CDR3 sequence reads: CASSQYRDSQYEQYF. CDR3 coding DNA: TGCGCCAGCAGCCAATACCGGGACAGTCAGTACGAGCAGTACTTC.

The table lists this clonotype with many counts. The chain joins TRBV7-9 to TRBJ2-1; weak D call: TRBD2 (7 bases). This CDR3 has 14 amino acids. V shed 7 bases and J shed 7 bases, with 17 bases lying between them. Germline assignment: CDR1 SEHNR and CDR2 FQNEAQ (reference sequence). In DNA, the CDR3 is TGTGCCAGCATCCAAGAAAGCGGGACAAATGAGCAGTTCTTC. This gives the protein CASIQESGTNEQFF.

J is TRBJ2-7 and V is TRBV4-3, with 14 bases that match TRBD2. This CDR3 has 14 amino acids. Germline-derived CDR1 and CDR2 are LGHNA and YSLEER. Germline trimming cut 5 bases from V and 5 bases from J; bases unmatched to any gene: 2. In DNA form, the CDR3 reads TGCGCCAGCAGCTGGGGACTAGCGGGAGACGAGCAGTACTTC. Translating it yields CASSWGLAGDEQYF.

The chain is built from TRBV20-1 and TRBJ2-7; D gene ambiguous. The germline V and J ends were trimmed by 7 bases and 3 bases, with 16 bases remaining between them. Germline V lookup: CDR1 DFQATT, CDR2 SNEGSKA (reference sequence). The CDR3 is 13 amino acids. This chain's CDR3 is CSGEEEENYEQYF. The DNA for the CDR3 is TGCAGTGGAGAGGAAGAAGAGAACTACGAGCAGTACTTC.

Ten or more counts support this clonotype. The chain carries TRBV9 and TRBJ2-1, with 8 bases aligning to TRBD2. From germline, CDR1 is SGDLS and CDR2 YYNGEE. The CDR3 has 15 amino acids. The trim removed 0 bases at V and 5 bases at J, leaving 4 bases unmatched. The CDR3 DNA is TGTGCCAGCAGCGTAGCGTGGCGGGAGGACAATGAGCAGTTCTTC. It specifies CASSVAWREDNEQFF.